What follows describes a single T cell receptor (beta chain). These data come from a study of blood T cell repertoires in COVID-19. V lost 6 bases to trimming and J lost 5 bases; unmatched junction nucleotides: 8. This CDR3 contains 14 residues. CDR1 is MDHEN, CDR2 SYDVKM, per germline. Original processing methods: Nucleated cell counts were estimated from reference gene primer amplification. Only in-frame clones appear in the TCRdb table, and some are missing; sequencing was by immunoSEQ multiplex PCR. V and J calls and clone size are those listed in that table; D and trimming were worked out from the DNA. The profile shows 350,000 to 450,000 clones, less than 85% of them singletons.

The specimen was peripheral blood. This chain joins TRBV28 and TRBJ1-2; 8 bases fit TRBD1. This TCR was recovered from a woman younger than 35 with acute or convalescent COVID-19. CDR3 bases: TGTGCCAGCAGCCAGGGGGCTCATATTTATGGCTACACCTTC. Translating gives CASSQGAHIYGYTF.